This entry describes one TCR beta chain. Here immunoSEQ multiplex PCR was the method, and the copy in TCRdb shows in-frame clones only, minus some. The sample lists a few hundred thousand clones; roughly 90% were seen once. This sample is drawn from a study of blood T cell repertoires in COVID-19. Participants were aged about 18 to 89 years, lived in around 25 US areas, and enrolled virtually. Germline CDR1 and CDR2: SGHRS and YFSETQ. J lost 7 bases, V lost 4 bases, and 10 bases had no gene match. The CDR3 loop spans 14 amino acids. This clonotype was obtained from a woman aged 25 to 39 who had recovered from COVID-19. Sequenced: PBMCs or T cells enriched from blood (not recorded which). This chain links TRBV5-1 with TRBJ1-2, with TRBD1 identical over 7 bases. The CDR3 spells CASSANTGATGYTF. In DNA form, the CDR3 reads TGCGCCAGCAGCGCTAACACAGGGGCGACTGGCTACACCTTC.